These 18 T cell receptor beta chains originate from one sample sequenced in a study of somatic mutations in cytotoxic T cells in rheumatoid arthritis. TCRdb keeps only in-frame clones here, not all; method: immunoSEQ multiplex PCR. The top ten clones hold 21% of a sample with 18,000 or so clones, 70% to 75% of them seen once. Sequenced material: CD8+ T cells sorted from blood. Receptors originate from a woman in her sixties in good health.

The rearrangement joins TRBV15 to TRBJ2-7; 11 nucleotides line up with TRBD2. V lost 1 base to trimming and J lost 3 bases; unmatched junction nucleotides: 2. The CDR3 sequence is 15 residues long. Looked up from germline, CDR1 is LNHNV and CDR2 is YYDKDF (reference sequence). The CDR3 loop is CATSRGTSGSYEQYF. The CDR3, as DNA: TGTGCCACCAGCAGAGGTACTAGCGGGAGCTACGAGCAGTACTTC.

The J gene is TRBJ2-2, the V gene TRBV14, with unresolved D. The V gene's germline CDR1 is SGHDN and CDR2 FVKESK. This CDR3 region has 18 residues. The ends were cut back, 0 bases at V and 1 base at J, with 15 bases in the middle. The CDR3 loop is CASSQDWRGPLNTGELFF. Here the CDR3 DNA reads TGTGCCAGCAGCCAAGATTGGCGAGGACCACTGAACACCGGGGAGCTGTTTTTT.

The rearrangement uses TRBV7-6 and TRBJ2-1, with 12 positions matching TRBD2. The trim removed 5 bases at V and 8 bases at J, leaving 13 bases unmatched. This CDR3 is built from 17 residues. Germline-derived CDR1 and CDR2 are SGHVS and FNYEAQ. CDR3 in amino acids: CASSLLAGGRQGDEQFF. CDR3 DNA sequence: TGTGCCAGCAGCCTACTAGCGGGAGGCCGCCAGGGCGATGAGCAGTTCTTC.

This chain joins TRBV7-6 and TRBJ2-2, with 11 nucleotides matching TRBD1. The trim removed 5 bases at V and 8 bases at J, leaving 7 bases unmatched. This CDR3 spans 15 amino acids. Per the germline V gene, CDR1 is SGHVS and CDR2 is FNYEAQ. This chain's CDR3 is CASSPGQGGLGELFF. The CDR3 nucleotides read TGTGCCAGCAGCCCGGGACAGGGGGGCCTGGGGGAGCTGTTTTTT.

This sequence joins TRBV9 and TRBJ2-2; 7 bases match TRBD1. Germline values: CDR1 SGDLS, CDR2 YYNGEE. The ends lost 0 bases at V and 7 bases at J; junction bases unmatched: 9. There are 16 residues in the CDR3. The CDR3, as DNA: TGTGCCAGCAGCGTAGGGGACAGAGGGCGTAACGGGGAGCTGTTTTTT. Protein: CASSVGDRGRNGELFF.

The chain couples TRBV7-9 to TRBJ2-3; 9 nucleotides line up with TRBD2. V shed 6 bases, J shed 0 bases, and the junction held 4 bases outside the gene matches. This CDR3 is 15 amino acids long. The germline gives CDR1 SEHNR, CDR2 FQNEAQ (reference sequence). The CDR3 sequence is CASRPSGGSTDTQYF. Written as DNA, the CDR3 is TGTGCCAGCAGGCCAAGCGGGGGGAGCACAGATACGCAGTATTTT.

This sequence joins TRBV5-6 and TRBJ2-1, with a possible D match to TRBD1 (6 bases). The ends were cut back, 1 base at V and 3 bases at J, with 14 bases in the middle. Germline values: CDR1 SGHDT, CDR2 YYEEEE. The CDR3 runs to 16 residues. CDR3 sequence reads: CASSLWARGGYNEQFF. The CDR3 DNA is TGTGCCAGCAGCTTGTGGGCCAGGGGCGGCTACAATGAGCAGTTCTTC.

This chain links TRBV5-1 with TRBJ1-1; perhaps TRBD1 as D (5 bases). The CDR3 is 11 residues long. Between the trimmed V and J ends, which lost 6 bases and 8 bases, there was a span of 11 bases. Germline V gene sequence: CDR1 SGHRS, CDR2 YFSETQ. In DNA form, the CDR3 reads TGCGCCAGCATTGTGGGGACGGAAGCTTTCTTT. Translation: CASIVGTEAFF.

This clone was observed a handful of times. The genes are TRBV7-2 and TRBJ1-3, with unresolved D. This CDR3 is 14 amino acids long. Germline values: CDR1 SGHTA, CDR2 FQGNSA. V was trimmed by 5 bases and J by 2 bases, leaving 10 bases between them. DNA of the CDR3: TGTGCCAGCAGCACTGACTGGACTGGAAACACCATATATTTT. It codes for CASSTDWTGNTIYF.

The gene calls are TRBV25-1 and TRBJ1-1; D gene uncertain. This CDR3 is 13 amino acids long. With 8 bases removed from V and 6 bases from J, the gap between germline ends came to 16 bases. Germline CDR1 MGHDK, CDR2 SYGVNS. The CDR3 loop is CASGEAAGAEAFF. DNA of the CDR3: TGTGCCAGCGGCGAGGCGGCAGGCGCTGAAGCTTTCTTT. The full variable domain, in which reference TRBV25-1 and TRBJ1-1 provide the parts outside the CDR3, is EADIYQTPRYLVIGTGKKITLECSQTMGHDKMYWYQQDPGMELHLIHYSYGVNSTEKGDLSSESTVSRIRTEHFPLTLESARPSHTSQYLCASGEAAGAEAFFGQGTRLTVV.

The chain has TRBV21-1 and TRBJ2-1; the table's TRBD1 call for D was not verified on the DNA. TRBV21-1 is recorded as a pseudogene. This CDR3 has 13 residues. CDR3 coding DNA: TGTGCCAGTACAGGGTGGCGGAACAATGAGCAGTTCTTC. It specifies CASTGWRNNEQFF.

V and J are TRBV12-5 and TRBJ1-1; 11 nucleotides align to TRBD1. Per the germline V gene, CDR1 is LGHNT and CDR2 is FRNRAP. There are 16 residues in the CDR3. Trimming took 4 bases from V and 0 from J; bases not matched to a gene: 4. In DNA form, the CDR3 reads TGTGCTAGTGGTTGGGGGGACAGGGGGATGAACACTGAAGCTTTCTTT. It specifies CASGWGDRGMNTEAFF.

The chain carries TRBV28 and TRBJ2-1; 12 positions match TRBD2. The CDR3 covers 17 residues. The germline V gene encodes CDR1 MDHEN and CDR2 SYDVKM. J lost 1 base, V lost 3 bases, and 4 bases had no gene match. The CDR3 sequence: CASSFPLAGGSYNEQFF. The CDR3 nucleotides are TGTGCCAGCAGTTTCCCCCTAGCGGGAGGGTCCTACAATGAGCAGTTCTTC.

J is TRBJ2-7 and V is TRBV5-4, with 11 bases fitting TRBD1. V shed 2 bases, J shed 5 bases, and the junction held 6 bases outside the gene matches. The CDR3 totals 15 residues. Germline-derived CDR1 and CDR2 are SGHNT and YYREEE (reference sequence). For the CDR3, the DNA is TGTGCCAGCAGCTTCCCGGGACAGGGGGACCACGAGCAGTACTTC. It codes for CASSFPGQGDHEQYF.

This clone came up once. The V gene is TRBV7-2, the J gene TRBJ1-1; maybe TRBD1 (5 bases). This CDR3 has 15 residues. Germline V CDR1 and CDR2: SGHTA, FQGNSA. V was cut by 3 bases and J by 0 bases, with 11 bases left in between. The CDR3 region has the DNA TGTGCCAGCAGCTTCCAGGGCGCGGTGAACACTGAAGCTTTCTTT. The encoded protein is CASSFQGAVNTEAFF.

The rearrangement joins TRBV30 to TRBJ1-2; D remains unclear. This CDR3 contains 15 residues. In germline, CDR1 is GTSNPN, CDR2 SVGIG (reference sequence). The germline V and J ends were trimmed by 2 bases and 4 bases, with 17 bases remaining between them. The CDR3 nucleotides read TGTGCCTGGAGTCCGGGCCAGACGACCACCTATGGCTACACCTTC. It yields the protein CAWSPGQTTTYGYTF.

The chain recombines TRBV10-3 with TRBJ1-5, with TRBD1 matching over 10 bases. V dropped 6 bases and J dropped 7; count of bases not matched to a gene: 12. The CDR3 has 16 amino acids. Germline V lookup: CDR1 ENHRY, CDR2 SYGVKD. CDR3 protein: CAISDSLTGGSQPQHF. CDR3 sequence (DNA): TGTGCCATCAGCGATTCCTTGACAGGGGGCAGCCAGCCCCAGCATTTT.

The V and J genes are TRBV29-1 and TRBJ1-1; D may be TRBD1 (5 bases). The V gene's germline CDR1 is SQVTM and CDR2 ANQGSEA. There are 13 residues in the CDR3. The V end lost 4 bases, the J end lost 0 bases, and 9 bases lay between the germline ends. The CDR3 coding sequence is TGCAGCGTTGTGCAGGGCATGAACACTGAAGCTTTCTTT. As protein: CSVVQGMNTEAFF.